In this sample, the clone carrying this T cell receptor beta chain turned up once. Unique molecular identifiers were used in preparing the TCRbeta library. TCRdb passed the PCR reads through MiXCR, listing each CDR3 protein once. The repertoire holds about 410,000 distinct CDR3 sequences, about 20% seen once, with 3% to 4% in the top ten. This sample stems from a study of T-cell reconstitution after alpha-beta-depleted transplantation in children. This sample comprised PBMCs from the stem cell graft donor, obtained from the stem cell graft. The receptor was isolated from a human donor who donated a stem cell graft to a child with acute myeloid leukemia.

The CDR3 protein is CATSDTGLAGRTDTQYF. As DNA, the CDR3 is TGTGCCACCAGTGATACCGGACTAGCGGGAAGGACAGATACGCAGTATTTT. J is TRBJ2-3 and V is TRBV24-1; 12 nucleotides align to TRBD2. The CDR3 extends over 17 amino acids. Germline V gives CDR1 KGHDR, CDR2 SFDVKD. The V gene end was trimmed by 3 bases and the J gene end by 3 bases; junction bases not matched to a gene: 6.